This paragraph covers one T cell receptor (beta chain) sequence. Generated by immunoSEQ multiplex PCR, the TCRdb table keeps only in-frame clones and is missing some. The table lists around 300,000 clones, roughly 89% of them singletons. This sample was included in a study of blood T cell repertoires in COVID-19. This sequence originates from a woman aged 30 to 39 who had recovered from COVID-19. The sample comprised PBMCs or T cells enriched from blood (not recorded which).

CDR3 amino acids: CASSPTGDGRGNTIYF. For the CDR3, the DNA is TGTGCCAGCTCACCCACAGGGGATGGGAGAGGAAACACCATATATTTT. The rearrangement links TRBV18 to TRBJ1-3; 7 bases are a match to TRBD1. The V segment lost 3 bases and the J segment 4 bases; nucleotides outside the gene matches: 9. Germline-derived CDR1 and CDR2 are KGHSH and LQKENI. The CDR3 is 16 amino acids.